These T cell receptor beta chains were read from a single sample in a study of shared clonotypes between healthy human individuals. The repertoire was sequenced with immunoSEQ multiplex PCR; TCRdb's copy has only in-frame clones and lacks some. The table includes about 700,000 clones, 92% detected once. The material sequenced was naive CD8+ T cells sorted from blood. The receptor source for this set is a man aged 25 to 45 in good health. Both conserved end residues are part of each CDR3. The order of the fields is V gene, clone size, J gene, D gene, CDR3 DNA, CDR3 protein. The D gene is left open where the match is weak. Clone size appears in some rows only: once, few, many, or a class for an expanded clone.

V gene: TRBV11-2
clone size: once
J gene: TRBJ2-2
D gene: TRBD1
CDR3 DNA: TGTGCCAGCAGTCCGGACAGGGTAAACACCGGGGAGCTGTTTTTT
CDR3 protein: CASSPDRVNTGELFF

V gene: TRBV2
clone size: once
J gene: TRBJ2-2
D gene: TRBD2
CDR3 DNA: TGTGCCAGCAGTGGTTACTTAAGCGGGAGGACCGGGGAGCTGTTTTTT
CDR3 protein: CASSGYLSGRTGELFF

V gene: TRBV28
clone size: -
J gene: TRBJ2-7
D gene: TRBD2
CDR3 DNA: TGTGCCAGCACTGAAGAGGCGGGAGGGCCCTACGAGCAGTACTTC
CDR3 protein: CASTEEAGGPYEQYF

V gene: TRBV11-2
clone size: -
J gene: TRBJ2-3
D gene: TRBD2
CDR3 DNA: TGTGCCAGCAGCCAAGCGACTAGCGGTGGCACAGATACGCAGTATTTT
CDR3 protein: CASSQATSGGTDTQYF

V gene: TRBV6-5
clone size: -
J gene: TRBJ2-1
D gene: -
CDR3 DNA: TGTGCCAGCAGCTACGCAAATGAGCAGTTCTTC
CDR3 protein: CASSYANEQFF

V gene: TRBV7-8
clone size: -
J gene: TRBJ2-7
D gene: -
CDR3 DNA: TGTGCCAGCAGCCAGAACGCCGTCGACGAGCAGTACTTC
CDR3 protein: CASSQNAVDEQYF

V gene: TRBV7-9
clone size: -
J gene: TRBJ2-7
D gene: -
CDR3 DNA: TGTGCCAGCAGCCCCCAGGGTAACGAGCAGTACTTC
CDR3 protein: CASSPQGNEQYF

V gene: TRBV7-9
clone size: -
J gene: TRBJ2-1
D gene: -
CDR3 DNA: TGTGCCAGCAGCTTATCCATTTCTGCGGACTCCTCCTACAATGAGCAGTTCTTC
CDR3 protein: CASSLSISADSSYNEQFF

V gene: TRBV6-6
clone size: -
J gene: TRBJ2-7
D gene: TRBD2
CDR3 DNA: TGTGCCAGCAGTTCCCGGACTAGCGGTTACTCCTACGAGCAGTACTTC
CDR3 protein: CASSSRTSGYSYEQYF

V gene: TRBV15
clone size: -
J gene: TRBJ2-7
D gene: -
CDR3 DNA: TGTGCCACCAGCAGAGACGGGGATGGGTCTTCCTACGAGCAGTACTTC
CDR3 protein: CATSRDGDGSSYEQYF

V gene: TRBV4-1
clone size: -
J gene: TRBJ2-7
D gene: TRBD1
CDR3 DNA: TGCGCCAGCAGCTTCCGGGGACAGGGGATCCACGAGCAGTACTTC
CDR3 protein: CASSFRGQGIHEQYF

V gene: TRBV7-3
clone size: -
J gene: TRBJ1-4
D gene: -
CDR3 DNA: TGTGCCAGCAGCTCCATATTCGGCGGAACTAATGAAAAACTGTTTTTT
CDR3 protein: CASSSIFGGTNEKLFF

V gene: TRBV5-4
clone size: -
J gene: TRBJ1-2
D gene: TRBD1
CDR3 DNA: TGTGCCAGCAGCCACTGGACAGGGGGCTTTGGCTATGGCTACACCTTC
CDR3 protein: CASSHWTGGFGYGYTF

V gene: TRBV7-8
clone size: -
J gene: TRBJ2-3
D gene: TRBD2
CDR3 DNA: TGTGCCAGCAGCCGACTAGCGGGAGGGACCACAGATACGCAGTATTTT
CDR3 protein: CASSRLAGGTTDTQYF

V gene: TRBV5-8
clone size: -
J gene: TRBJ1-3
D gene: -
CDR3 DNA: TGTGCCAGCAGCTTCGATTGGGGTCTCTCTGGAAACACCATATATTTT
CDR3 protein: CASSFDWGLSGNTIYF

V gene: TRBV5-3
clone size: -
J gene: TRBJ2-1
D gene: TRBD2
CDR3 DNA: TGTGCCAGAAGCTTTTTGATCCCACTAGCGGACCAGGCGGGCTCCTACAATGAGCAGTTCTTC
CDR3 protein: CARSFLIPLADQAGSYNEQFF

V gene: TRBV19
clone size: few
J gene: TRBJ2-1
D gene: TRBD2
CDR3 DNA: TGTGCCAGTAGTATTCTAGCGGGAGTTGGCAATGAGCAGTTCTTC
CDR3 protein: CASSILAGVGNEQFF

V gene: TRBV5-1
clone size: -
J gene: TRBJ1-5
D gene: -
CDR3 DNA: TGCGCCAGCAGCTTGAGTTGGTTTTTGGGCAATCAGCCCCAGCATTTT
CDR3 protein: CASSLSWFLGNQPQHF

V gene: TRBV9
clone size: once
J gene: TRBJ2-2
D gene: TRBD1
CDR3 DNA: TGTGCCAGCAGCCTTCGACAGGGGGCGAGCACCGGGGAGCTGTTTTTT
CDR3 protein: CASSLRQGASTGELFF

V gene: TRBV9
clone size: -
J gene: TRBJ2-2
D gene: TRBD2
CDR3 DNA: TGTGCCAGCAGCACCTGGACTAGCGGGAACACCGGGGAGCTGTTTTTT
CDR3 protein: CASSTWTSGNTGELFF

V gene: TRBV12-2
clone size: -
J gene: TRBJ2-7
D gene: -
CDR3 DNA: TGTGCAAGTCGCTGGGCGGGGCCCCTCTACGAGCAGTACTTC
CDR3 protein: CASRWAGPLYEQYF

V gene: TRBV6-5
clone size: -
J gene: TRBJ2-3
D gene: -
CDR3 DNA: TGTGCCAGCAGCCAGACAGATACGCAGTATTTT
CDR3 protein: CASSQTDTQYF

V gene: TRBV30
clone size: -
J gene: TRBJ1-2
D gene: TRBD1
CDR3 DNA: TGTGCCTGGAGTGACGGGACAGGTGGCTATGGCTACACCTTC
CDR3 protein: CAWSDGTGGYGYTF

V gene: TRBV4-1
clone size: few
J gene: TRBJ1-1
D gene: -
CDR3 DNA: TGCGCCAGCAGCCGGGGTCCTGAAGCTTTCTTT
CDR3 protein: CASSRGPEAFF

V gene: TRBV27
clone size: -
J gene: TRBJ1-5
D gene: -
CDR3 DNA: TGTGCCAGCAGTTTATCGTTTCGTCAGCCCCAGCATTTT
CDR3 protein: CASSLSFRQPQHF

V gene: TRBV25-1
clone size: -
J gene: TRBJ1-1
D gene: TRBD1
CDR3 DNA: TGTGCCAGCAGTGAGAAAACAGGGGTTGAAGCTTTCTTT
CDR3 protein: CASSEKTGVEAFF

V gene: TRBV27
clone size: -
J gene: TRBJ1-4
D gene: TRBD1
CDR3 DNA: TGTGCCAGCAGCCCCCAGGGGGCGCGGAATGAAAAACTGTTTTTT
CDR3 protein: CASSPQGARNEKLFF

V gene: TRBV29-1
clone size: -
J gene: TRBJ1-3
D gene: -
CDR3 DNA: TGCAGCGTTGTCCTCTCTGGAAACACCATATATTTT
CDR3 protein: CSVVLSGNTIYF

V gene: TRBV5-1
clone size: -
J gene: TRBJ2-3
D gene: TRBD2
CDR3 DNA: TGCGCCAGCAGCTTGACAGGAACTAGCGGGGCTACAGATACGCAGTATTTT
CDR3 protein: CASSLTGTSGATDTQYF

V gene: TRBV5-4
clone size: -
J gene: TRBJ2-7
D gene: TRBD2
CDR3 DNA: TGTGCCAGCAGCTTAGACCTAGCGGGATTCGAGCAGTACTTC
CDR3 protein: CASSLDLAGFEQYF